One and the same sample provided the 15 T cell receptor beta chains below, sequenced in a study of early T cells in non-severe SARS-CoV-2 infection. One entry per CDR3 protein results from TCRdb running MiXCR on the 5' RACE reads. This table holds over 70,000 distinct CDR3 sequences, around 14% found once. Sequencing input: whole blood. These receptors came from an adult who was a healthcare worker with PCR-confirmed SARS-CoV-2 infection or an uninfected control (not recorded which).

This clonotype has more than one count but fewer than ten. The chain combines TRBV7-6 with TRBJ2-5; 7 bases fit TRBD2. The V gene's germline CDR1 is SGHVS and CDR2 FNYEAQ. V shed 2 bases, J shed 1 base, and the junction held 10 bases outside the gene matches. This CDR3 has 17 amino acids. The CDR3 reads CASSLIGGRDSQETQYF. As DNA, the CDR3 is TGTGCCAGCAGCTTAATTGGTGGGAGGGACTCCCAAGAGACCCAGTACTTC.

The chain recombines TRBV27 with TRBJ1-5; tentative D call: TRBD1 (6 bases). The V end lost 3 bases, the J end lost 6 bases, and 12 bases lay between the germline ends. Looked up from germline, CDR1 is MNHEY and CDR2 is SMNVEV (reference sequence). This CDR3 is built from 14 residues. The CDR3 DNA reads as TGTGCCAGCAGTTTGGGCGGGGGCAGTCAGCCCCAGCATTTT. Its translation is CASSLGGGSQPQHF.

This chain connects TRBV20-1 to TRBJ2-2, with D possibly called TRBD1 or TRBD2 (5 bases each). This CDR3 is 13 amino acids long. V lost 4 bases, J lost 6 bases, and 12 bases lay in between. In germline, CDR1 is DFQATT, CDR2 SNEGSKA (reference sequence). This CDR3 is CSAITPGPGELFF. CDR3 coding DNA: TGCAGTGCTATAACTCCGGGGCCCGGGGAGCTGTTTTTT.

The chain combines TRBV5-1 with TRBJ2-1; D uncertain. This CDR3 comprises 15 residues. Between the trimmed V and J ends, which lost 0 bases and 3 bases, there was a span of 10 bases. CDR1 SGHRS and CDR2 YFSETQ come from the germline V gene. The CDR3 region has the DNA TGCGCCAGCAGCTTGGAGGGAATCTACTACAATGAGCAGTTCTTC. The encoded protein is CASSLEGIYYNEQFF. The whole variable domain, filled in from reference TRBV5-1 and TRBJ2-1, reads KAGVTQTPRYLIKTRGQQVTLSCSPISGHRSVSWYQQTPGQGLQFLFEYFSETQRNKGNFPGRFSGRQFSNSRSEMNVSTLELGDSALYLCASSLEGIYYNEQFFGPGTRLTVL.

Here the CDR3 reads CARSTERFRDEQYF. The CDR3 coding sequence is TGTGCCAGAAGTACAGAAAGGTTCAGGGACGAGCAGTACTTC. The rearrangement links TRBV28 to TRBJ2-7, with TRBD1 as a possible D gene (5 bases). Per the germline V gene, CDR1 is MDHEN and CDR2 is SYDVKM. The CDR3 is 14 amino acids. V lost 9 bases and J 5 bases, leaving 20 bases between the germline ends. The full variable domain, completed using reference TRBV28 and TRBJ2-7, is DVKVTQSSRYLVKRTGEKVFLECVQDMDHENMFWYRQDPGLGLRLIYFSYDVKMKEKGDIPEGYSVSREKKERFSLILESASTNQTSMYLCARSTERFRDEQYFGPGTRLTVT.

The table lists this clonotype with a few counts. The rearrangement uses TRBV28 and TRBJ2-1; 10 bases are shared with TRBD2. Trimming cost V 11 bases and J 6 bases; bases outside gene matches: 13. The CDR3 is 15 amino acids. Per the germline V gene, CDR1 is MDHEN and CDR2 is SYDVKM. CDR3 region: CASFRGASGSNEQFF. CDR3 in DNA: TGTGCCTCTTTTAGGGGGGCTAGCGGGAGCAATGAGCAGTTCTTC.

This clonotype came up a few times. This chain uses TRBV7-2 with TRBJ2-5, with TRBD2 matching 7 bases. The CDR3 totals 14 residues. Germline loops: CDR1 SGHTA, CDR2 FQGNSA. J was trimmed by 4 bases and V by 4 bases; bases with no gene match: 6. CDR3 in amino acids: CASSSGLFLETQYF. CDR3 in DNA: TGTGCCAGCAGCTCGGGACTATTTTTAGAGACCCAGTACTTC.

Of note for this clonotype: A clone one base away is much larger, so this may be a read error. The chain joins TRBV12-3 or TRBV12-4 to TRBJ1-1; 8 bases align to TRBD1. The ends lost 6 bases at V and 1 base at J; junction bases unmatched: 1. The CDR3 length is 13 residues. The CDR3 coding sequence is TGTGCCAGCAGCGGACAGGGGAACACTGAAGCTTTCTTT. This codes for CASSGQGNTEAFF.

The chain is built from TRBV11-1 and TRBJ1-1; a possible D gene is TRBD1 (5 bases). Germline V gene lookup returns CDR1 SGHAT and CDR2 FQDESV (reference sequence). This CDR3 spans 13 amino acids. Trimming shortened V by 5 bases and J by 5 bases, and 12 bases separated the two germline ends. CDR3 DNA sequence: TGTGCCAGCAGCGCCGCAGGGAGGACTGAAGCTTTCTTT. Amino acids: CASSAAGRTEAFF.

The V and J genes are TRBV11-3 and TRBJ2-1; D gene unclear. CDR1 and CDR2 (germline): SGHNT, YENEEA. The CDR3 sequence is 16 residues long. V gave up 1 base and J gave up 7 bases, with 17 bases separating them. CDR3 sequence reads: CASSLVRASQRNEQFF. DNA for the CDR3: TGTGCCAGCAGCTTAGTTCGGGCCTCCCAGAGGAATGAGCAGTTCTTC. Drawing the rest from reference TRBV11-3 and TRBJ2-1, the complete variable domain is EAGVVQSPRYKIIEKKQPVAFWCNPISGHNTLYWYLQNLGQGPELLIRYENEEAVDDSQLPKDRFSAERLKGVDSTLKIQPAELGDSAVYLCASSLVRASQRNEQFFGPGTRLTVL.

This clonotype was detected a few times. The chain recombines TRBV7-2 with TRBJ2-5; TRBD1 matches at 8 bases. The CDR3 extends over 17 amino acids. Germline CDR1 and CDR2: SGHTA and FQGNSA. The junction had 10 bases not matched to a gene; V was cut back by 1 base and J by 3 bases. The CDR3 loop reads CASSLVSQGARKETQYF. The CDR3 DNA follows: TGTGCCAGCAGCTTAGTGAGCCAGGGGGCCAGGAAAGAGACCCAGTACTTC.

This chain connects TRBV19 to TRBJ2-1; D may be TRBD1 (6 bases). CDR1 LNHDA and CDR2 SQIVND come from the germline V gene (reference sequence). The CDR3 loop spans 16 amino acids. Deletions cut 5 bases from V and 1 base from J, with 15 bases between. The DNA of the CDR3 is TGTGCCAGTAGTCCGTCGCAGGGGAGATCCTACAATGAGCAGTTCTTC. Its protein is CASSPSQGRSYNEQFF.

This clonotype has more than one count but fewer than ten. This chain connects TRBV6-5 to TRBJ1-1; TRBD1 agrees at 9 bases. Germline CDR1 is MNHEY and CDR2 is SVGAGI. J was trimmed by 2 bases and V by 4 bases; bases with no gene match: 8. This CDR3 spans 16 amino acids. The CDR3, as DNA: TGTGCCAGCAGTTCTGACTGGACAGGGGTAAACACTGAAGCTTTCTTT. It specifies CASSSDWTGVNTEAFF.

In this sample, this clonotype turned up once. The V call is TRBV29-1, the J call TRBJ2-7; the D is unclear. With 5 bases removed from V and 0 bases from J, the gap between germline ends came to 8 bases. CDR1 is SQVTM, CDR2 ANQGSEA, per germline. The CDR3 totals 12 residues. CDR3 nucleotides: TGCAGCGTTATCGAGGTCTCCTACGAGCAGTACTTC. It translates to CSVIEVSYEQYF.

The chain uses TRBV13 and TRBJ2-3, with 12 bases aligning to TRBD2. Losses at the gene ends were 4 bases for V and 4 bases for J; bases not matched to a gene: 12. From germline, CDR1 is PRHDT and CDR2 FYEKMQ (reference sequence). The CDR3 spans 18 residues. CDR3 nucleotide sequence: TGTGCCAGCAGCTCCCGGACTAGCGGGGAGGCGGGCCCAGATACGCAGTATTTT. Amino acid sequence: CASSSRTSGEAGPDTQYF.